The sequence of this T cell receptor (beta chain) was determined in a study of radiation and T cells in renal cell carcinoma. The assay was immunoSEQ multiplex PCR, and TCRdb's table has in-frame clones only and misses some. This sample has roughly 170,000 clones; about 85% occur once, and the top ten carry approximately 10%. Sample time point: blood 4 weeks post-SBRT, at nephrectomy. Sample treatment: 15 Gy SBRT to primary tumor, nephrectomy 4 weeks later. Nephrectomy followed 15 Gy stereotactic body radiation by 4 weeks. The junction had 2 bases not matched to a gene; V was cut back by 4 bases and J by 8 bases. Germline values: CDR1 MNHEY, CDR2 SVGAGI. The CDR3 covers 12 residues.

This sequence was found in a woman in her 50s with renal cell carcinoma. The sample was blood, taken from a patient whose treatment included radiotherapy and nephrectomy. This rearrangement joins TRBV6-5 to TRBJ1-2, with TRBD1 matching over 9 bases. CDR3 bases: TGTGCCAGCAGTTGGGGACAGGGAGGCTACACCTTC. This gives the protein CASSWGQGGYTF.